This TCR beta chain was retrieved from a study of shared clonotypes between healthy human individuals. Only in-frame clones appear in the TCRdb table, and some are missing; sequencing was by immunoSEQ multiplex PCR. Here the sample spans over a million clones, 98% to 99% being singletons. Trimming left V 1 base short and J 7 bases short, with 16 bases between. The CDR3 consists of 15 residues. The V gene's germline CDR1 is MNHEY and CDR2 SMNVEV (reference sequence). The source of this sequence is a man aged 25-45 years in good health. The genes are TRBV27 and TRBJ2-5, with a weak D call TRBD1 (6 bases). The sample comprised naive CD4+ T cells sorted from blood. The sample's subset: CD45RA+ positively selected. For the CDR3, the DNA is TGTGCCAGCAGTTTATTGGGCAGGGGCAGGGGGACCCAGTACTTC. Amino acid sequence: CASSLLGRGRGTQYF.